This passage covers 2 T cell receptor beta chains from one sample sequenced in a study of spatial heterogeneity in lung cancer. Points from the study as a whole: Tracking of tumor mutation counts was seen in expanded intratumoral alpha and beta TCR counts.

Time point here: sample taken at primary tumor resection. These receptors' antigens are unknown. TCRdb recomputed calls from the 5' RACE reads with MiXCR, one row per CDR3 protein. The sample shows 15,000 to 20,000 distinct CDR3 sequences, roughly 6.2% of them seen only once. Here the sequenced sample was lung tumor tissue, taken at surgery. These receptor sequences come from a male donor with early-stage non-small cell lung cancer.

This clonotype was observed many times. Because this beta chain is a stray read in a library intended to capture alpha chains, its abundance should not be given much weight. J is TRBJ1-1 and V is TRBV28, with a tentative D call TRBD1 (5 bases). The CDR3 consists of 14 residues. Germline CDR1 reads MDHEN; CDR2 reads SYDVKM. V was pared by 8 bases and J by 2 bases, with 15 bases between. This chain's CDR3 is CASGPPGENTEAFF. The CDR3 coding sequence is TGTGCCAGCGGACCGCCGGGGGAAAACACTGAAGCTTTCTTT.

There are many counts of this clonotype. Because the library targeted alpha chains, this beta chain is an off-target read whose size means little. The CDR3 coding sequence is TGTGCCATCAGTGAGTCCCGGTTCCAAGAGACCCAGTACTTC. Translation: CAISESRFQETQYF. The chain employs TRBV10-3 and TRBJ2-5; D gene ambiguous. The V gene's germline CDR1 is ENHRY and CDR2 SYGVKD. CDR3 length: 14 amino acids. Trimming took 0 bases from V and 1 from J, leaving 6 bases between them.